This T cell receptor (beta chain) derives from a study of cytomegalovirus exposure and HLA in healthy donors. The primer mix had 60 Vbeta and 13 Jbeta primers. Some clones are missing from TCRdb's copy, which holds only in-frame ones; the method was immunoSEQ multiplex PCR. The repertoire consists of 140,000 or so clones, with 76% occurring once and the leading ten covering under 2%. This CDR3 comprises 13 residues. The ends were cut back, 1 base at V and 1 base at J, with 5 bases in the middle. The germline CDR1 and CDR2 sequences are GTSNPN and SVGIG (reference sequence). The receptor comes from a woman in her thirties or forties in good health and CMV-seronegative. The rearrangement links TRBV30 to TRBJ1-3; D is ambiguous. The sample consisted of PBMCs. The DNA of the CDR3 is TGTGCCTGGAGTGGAGGGTCTGGAAACACCATATATTTT. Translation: CAWSGGSGNTIYF.